This record covers a single T cell receptor (beta chain). The antigen remains undetermined. There are 17 residues in the CDR3. CDR1 is SGHTA and CDR2 is FQGNSA in the germline V gene. Trimming took 4 bases from V and 7 from J, leaving 25 bases between them. The data originate from a study of siplizumab effects on memory and regulatory T cells. Study-wide results and limits: Naive-or-memory phenotypes were unassignable for roughly 80-95% of proliferating CD4+ or CD8+ clones. Unstimulated naive T cells seemed to show more diversity than memory cells did, and they also seemed to be among the major contributors to the alloresponse. With siplizumab, mappable alloreactive CD4+ clones averaged 68.8% Treg-derived, versus more than 25% in controls.

The method was immunoSEQ multiplex PCR; TCRdb's version includes in-frame clones alone and lacks a portion of them. The sample records approximately 120,000 clones, about 92% being singletons. The sequence derives from a human donor in good health. J is TRBJ2-5 and V is TRBV7-2; the D gene is possibly TRBD1 (6 bases). Material: Tregs sorted from blood. The CDR3, as DNA: TGTGCCAGCAGCTCGGACCTATTTACAGGGTTCAGGGGGACCCAGTACTTC. Translation gives CASSSDLFTGFRGTQYF.